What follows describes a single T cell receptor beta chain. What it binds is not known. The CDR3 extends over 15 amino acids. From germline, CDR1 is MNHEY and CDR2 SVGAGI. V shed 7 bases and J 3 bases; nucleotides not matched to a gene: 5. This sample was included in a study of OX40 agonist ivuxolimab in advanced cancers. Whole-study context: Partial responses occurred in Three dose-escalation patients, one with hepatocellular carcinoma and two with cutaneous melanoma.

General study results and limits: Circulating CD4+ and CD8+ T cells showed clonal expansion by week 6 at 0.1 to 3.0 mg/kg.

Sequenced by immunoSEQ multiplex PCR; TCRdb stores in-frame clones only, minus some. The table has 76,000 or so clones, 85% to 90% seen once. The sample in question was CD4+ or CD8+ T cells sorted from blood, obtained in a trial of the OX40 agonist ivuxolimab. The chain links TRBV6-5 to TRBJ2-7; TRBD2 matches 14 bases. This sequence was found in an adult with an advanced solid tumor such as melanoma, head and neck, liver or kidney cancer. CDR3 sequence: CASTIGTSGSYEQYF. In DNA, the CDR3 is TGTGCCAGCACCATAGGGACTAGCGGGAGCTACGAGCAGTACTTC.